One and the same sample provided the 27 T cell receptor beta chains below, sequenced in a study of cytomegalovirus exposure and HLA in healthy donors. The assay was immunoSEQ multiplex PCR, and TCRdb's table has in-frame clones only and misses some. The sample shows 110,000 or so clones, roughly 84% of them seen only once. Sequenced input: PBMCs. The receptors originated from a young woman in good health and CMV-seronegative.

The rearrangement links TRBV27 to TRBJ1-6; D is unclear. The CDR3 covers 13 residues. The germline V gene has CDR1 MNHEY and CDR2 SMNVEV (reference sequence). The V end was cut by 3 bases, the J end by 10 bases, with 10 bases between. The CDR3 reads CASSFRVGSPLHF. The CDR3 bases are TGTGCCAGCAGTTTCCGGGTTGGGTCACCCCTCCACTTT.

The chain recombines TRBV19 with TRBJ2-2, with 8 nucleotides matching TRBD1. This CDR3 comprises 17 residues. V lost 3 bases and J lost 0; bases outside the gene matches: 6. The germline V gene encodes CDR1 LNHDA and CDR2 SQIVND (reference sequence). CDR3 coding DNA: TGTGCCAGTAGTATGTTAGGACAGGGCGCGAACACCGGGGAGCTGTTTTTT. Translating gives CASSMLGQGANTGELFF.

The rearrangement uses TRBV6-1 and TRBJ2-3, with a weak D call TRBD2 (5 bases). Trimming cost V 0 bases and J 0 bases, with 13 bases left between them. Germline V CDR1 and CDR2: MNHNS, SASEGT. The CDR3 has 17 residues. The CDR3 bases are TGTGCCAGCAGTGAAGCGACGGGGAGCGGTAGCACAGATACGCAGTATTTT. Encoded protein: CASSEATGSGSTDTQYF.

The chain is built from TRBV5-1 and TRBJ2-2; possibly TRBD2 for D (6 bases). CDR3 size: 14 residues. Trimming cost V 2 bases and J 3 bases, with 8 bases left between them. The germline V gene encodes CDR1 SGHRS and CDR2 YFSETQ. The CDR3 DNA follows: TGCGCCAGCAGCTTTTGGGGGGACACCGGGGAGCTGTTTTTT. It is translated as CASSFWGDTGELFF.

The J gene is TRBJ2-2, the V gene TRBV30; TRBD2 agrees at 12 bases. The CDR3 contains 14 residues. Per the germline V gene, CDR1 is GTSNPN and CDR2 is SVGIG (reference sequence). Trimming removed 5 bases from V and 5 bases from J; junction bases left unmatched: 3. The CDR3 nucleotides read TGTGCCTGGGAGCTAGCGGGGGGGACCGGGGAGCTGTTTTTT. As protein: CAWELAGGTGELFF.

In its sample, this clone was seen once. V usage is TRBV28 and J usage is TRBJ1-2; 8 bases map to TRBD1. The CDR3 length is 15 residues. Losses at the gene ends were 6 bases for V and 1 base for J; bases not matched to a gene: 7. Per the germline V gene, CDR1 is MDHEN and CDR2 is SYDVKM. DNA of the CDR3: TGTGCCAGCAGCTCCGGCACAGGGGGTAACTATGGCTACACCTTC. This encodes CASSSGTGGNYGYTF.

This chain uses TRBV5-1 with TRBJ1-1; the D gene is possibly TRBD1 (6 bases). The CDR3 is 12 residues long. Germline CDR1 and CDR2: SGHRS and YFSETQ. Trimming removed 2 bases from V and 7 bases from J, with 9 bases in between. This chain's CDR3 is CASSFQTGEAFF. DNA for the CDR3: TGCGCCAGCAGCTTTCAGACAGGTGAAGCTTTCTTT.

The V call is TRBV4-1, the J call TRBJ2-1; possible D gene TRBD2, 5 bases. The V end lost 6 bases, the J end lost 6 bases, and 18 bases lay between the germline ends. CDR1 and CDR2 from the germline V gene are MGHRA and YSYEKL. The CDR3 is 15 amino acids. The CDR3 bases are TGCGCCAGCAGTCGGGAAGGACTCATCGGCAATGAGCAGTTCTTC. It is translated as CASSREGLIGNEQFF.

The chain employs TRBV30 and TRBJ1-2; D is possibly TRBD1 (6 bases). V gave up 1 base and J gave up 7 bases, with 13 bases separating them. This CDR3 contains 13 residues. Germline V gives CDR1 GTSNPN, CDR2 SVGIG (reference sequence). In DNA form, the CDR3 reads TGTGCCTGGAGTGGACAGGTATTGGGTGGCTACACCTTC. This encodes CAWSGQVLGGYTF.

The chain joins TRBV7-6 to TRBJ2-7; TRBD1 aligns across 9 bases. CDR1 SGHVS and CDR2 FNYEAQ come from the germline V gene. The V and J ends lost 6 bases and 0 bases, in that order; junction bases with no gene match: 9. The CDR3 runs 16 residues. CDR3 sequence: CASSKDRDRDSYEQYF. The CDR3 region has the DNA TGTGCCAGCAGTAAGGACCGGGACAGGGACTCCTACGAGCAGTACTTC.

The V and J genes are TRBV30 and TRBJ1-1; possibly TRBD1 for D (6 bases). Germline CDR1 is GTSNPN and CDR2 is SVGIG (reference sequence). The CDR3 is made up of 12 amino acids. The ends were cut back, 6 bases at V and 8 bases at J, with 16 bases in the middle. CDR3 coding DNA: TGTGCCTGCGAAAATGAACAGGGAGAAGCTTTCTTT. Translated, it gives CACENEQGEAFF.

This rearrangement joins TRBV6-1 to TRBJ2-3; a weak D match, TRBD2 (6 bases). The V gene's germline CDR1 is MNHNS and CDR2 SASEGT. This CDR3 is 15 amino acids long. V lost 6 bases and J 4 bases, leaving 17 bases between the germline ends. CDR3 protein: CASRLRTGAADTQYF. In DNA, the CDR3 is TGTGCCAGCAGGCTCAGAACGGGAGCGGCAGATACGCAGTATTTT.

J is TRBJ1-1 and V is TRBV6-6, with TRBD1 matching over 8 bases. V dropped 1 base and J dropped 1; count of bases not matched to a gene: 2. The germline CDR1 and CDR2 sequences are MNHNY and SVGAGI (reference sequence). This CDR3 has 15 amino acids. Here the CDR3 reads CASSYFDRGNTEAFF. The CDR3 DNA sequence: TGTGCCAGCAGTTACTTCGACAGGGGGAACACTGAAGCTTTCTTT.

This rearrangement joins TRBV4-1 to TRBJ2-1; the match to TRBD1 covers 8 bases. The germline gives CDR1 MGHRA, CDR2 YSYEKL. Losses at the gene ends were 0 bases for V and 6 bases for J; bases not matched to a gene: 7. The CDR3 contains 16 residues. CDR3 nucleotide sequence: TGCGCCAGCAGCCAAGATTTTGGAACAGGGGGCAATGAGCAGTTCTTC. Its translation is CASSQDFGTGGNEQFF.

The rearrangement joins TRBV6-1 to TRBJ2-2; 9 bases align to TRBD2. Germline trimming cut 8 bases from V and 3 bases from J; bases unmatched to any gene: 4. The CDR3 consists of 14 residues. Germline V gives CDR1 MNHNS, CDR2 SASEGT. The CDR3 loop reads CASEAGGDTGELFF. For the CDR3, the DNA is TGTGCCAGCGAGGCGGGGGGGGACACCGGGGAGCTGTTTTTT.

The CDR3 DNA sequence: TGTGCCTGGAGTGTTGACAGGGGGGTGTTGGATACGCAGTATTTT. This codes for CAWSVDRGVLDTQYF. J is TRBJ2-3 and V is TRBV30; 9 bases map to TRBD1. Germline V gene data show CDR1 as GTSNPN and CDR2 as SVGIG (reference sequence). This CDR3 region has 15 residues. Trimming cost V 0 bases and J 6 bases; bases outside gene matches: 7.

This chain uses TRBV2 with TRBJ1-3, with D maybe TRBD1 (6 bases). Per the germline V gene, CDR1 is SNHLY and CDR2 is FYNNEI. This CDR3 comprises 16 residues. Between the trimmed V and J ends, which lost 6 bases and 0 bases, there was a span of 15 bases. CDR3 in amino acids: CASSQGQSRSGNTIYF. The CDR3 bases are TGTGCCAGCAGCCAAGGACAGTCCCGCTCTGGAAACACCATATATTTT.

The gene calls are TRBV7-8 and TRBJ1-2; 8 bases are shared with TRBD1. With V trimmed by 5 bases and J by 10 bases, 9 bases remained unmatched. This CDR3 region has 13 residues. Germline-derived CDR1 and CDR2 are SGHVS and FQNEAQ. This CDR3 reads CASSPDRAGDYTF. CDR3 sequence (DNA): TGTGCCAGCAGCCCGGACAGGGCTGGTGACTACACCTTC. The full variable domain, its missing parts supplied by reference TRBV7-8 and TRBJ1-2, is GAGVSQSPRYKVAKRGQDVALRCDPISGHVSLFWYQQALGQGPEFLTYFQNEAQLDKSGLPSDRFFAERPEGSVSTLKIQRTQQEDSAVYLCASSPDRAGDYTFGSGTRLTVV.

This chain joins TRBV7-7 and TRBJ2-1; D remains ambiguous. Germline CDR1 and CDR2: SSHAT and FNYEAQ (reference sequence). This CDR3 has 15 amino acids. Trimming pared 5 bases from V and 0 bases from J, leaving 11 bases between. CDR3 protein: CASSPFPSSYNEQFF. The CDR3, as DNA: TGTGCCAGCAGCCCTTTCCCGAGCTCCTACAATGAGCAGTTCTTC.

The CDR3 region has the DNA TGCGCCAGCAGCTGGGACAGGGAATGGTACGAGCAGTACTTC. Translation gives CASSWDREWYEQYF. V usage is TRBV5-1 and J usage is TRBJ2-7, with 9 nucleotides matching TRBD1. The CDR3 has 14 residues. Looked up from germline, CDR1 is SGHRS and CDR2 is YFSETQ. Trimming took 3 bases from V and 4 from J; bases not matched to a gene: 5.

The genes are TRBV30 and TRBJ1-1, with D possibly matching TRBD1 (5 bases). Trimming took 5 bases from V and 0 from J, leaving 16 bases between them. Germline-derived CDR1 and CDR2 are GTSNPN and SVGIG (reference sequence). CDR3 length: 15 residues. The DNA for the CDR3 is TGTGCCTGGCTGTGGGGGGGGGATATGAACACTGAAGCTTTCTTT. Translating gives CAWLWGGDMNTEAFF.

This chain connects TRBV5-1 to TRBJ2-7; 7 bases line up with TRBD1. Germline V gene lookup returns CDR1 SGHRS and CDR2 YFSETQ. The CDR3 loop spans 13 amino acids. V shed 3 bases and J 7 bases; nucleotides not matched to a gene: 7. CDR3 nucleotide sequence: TGCGCCAGCAGCTGGGACAGTGAGGCAGAGCAGTACTTC. As protein: CASSWDSEAEQYF.

This chain joins TRBV28 and TRBJ1-4; 11 positions agree with TRBD1. Germline CDR1 and CDR2: MDHEN and SYDVKM. The length of the CDR3 is 16 residues. The junction had 5 bases not matched to a gene; V was cut back by 0 bases and J by 8 bases. In DNA form, the CDR3 reads TGTGCCAGCAGTTTATGGGGGACAGGGGGGCAGGAAAAACTGTTTTTT. Its translation: CASSLWGTGGQEKLFF.

The chain employs TRBV5-5 and TRBJ1-2; the D is unclear. Germline V gene sequence: CDR1 SGHKS, CDR2 YYEKEE (reference sequence). Trimming took 0 bases from V and 0 from J, leaving 6 bases between them. The CDR3 contains 14 residues. The CDR3 DNA is TGTGCCAGCAGCTTGGAGAGCTCTAACTATGGCTACACCTTC. Protein sequence: CASSLESSNYGYTF.

This chain joins TRBV6-6 and TRBJ2-7; 7 nucleotides match TRBD1. In germline, CDR1 is MNHNY, CDR2 SVGAGI (reference sequence). The junction had 8 bases not matched to a gene; V was cut back by 6 bases and J by 3 bases. The CDR3 sequence is 14 residues long. The chain's CDR3 is CASSLYSGGYEQYF. As DNA, the CDR3 is TGTGCCAGCAGCCTGTACTCAGGGGGCTACGAGCAGTACTTC.

V and J are TRBV27 and TRBJ2-2; maybe TRBD2 (6 bases). The CDR3 runs 14 residues. Trimming removed 6 bases from V and 8 bases from J, with 16 bases in between. CDR1 is MNHEY, CDR2 SMNVEV, per germline (reference sequence). Here the CDR3 DNA reads TGTGCCAGCAGCTTCGGGACTCTGGGTGGGGAGCTGTTTTTT. The encoded protein is CASSFGTLGGELFF.

The rearrangement joins TRBV4-1 to TRBJ2-1; 10 bases fit TRBD2. The germline V gene encodes CDR1 MGHRA and CDR2 YSYEKL. V was pared by 7 bases and J by 9 bases, with 3 bases of the junction left unmatched. This CDR3 has 12 amino acids. CDR3 region: CASTSGGTEQFF. CDR3 nucleotide sequence: TGCGCCAGCACTAGCGGGGGAACTGAGCAGTTCTTC.